This TCR beta chain was sequenced in a study of Graves' ophthalmopathy and Graves' hyperthyroidism. The TCR beta CDR3 regions underwent amplification from RNA transcripts. An opening RT-PCR round employed HTBI primers and preceded a second-round multiplex PCR. TCRdb re-derived calls from the multiplex PCR reads in MiXCR, one entry per CDR3 protein. The sample holds some 1.1 million distinct CDR3 sequences; roughly 35% are singletons and the top ten take over 8.5%. This clonotype was counted ten times or more. Germline V gives CDR1 MGHRA, CDR2 YSYEKL. This CDR3 has 13 residues. Trimming pared 5 bases from V and 6 bases from J, leaving 13 bases between.

The chain carries TRBV4-1 and TRBJ1-1; a weak D match, TRBD1 (6 bases). The receptor's source is an adult man with Graves' hyperthyroidism. Sequencing was done on a sample of peripheral blood or thyroid tissue (not recorded which). The CDR3 spells CASSDLDRPEAFF. The CDR3 DNA reads TGCGCCAGCAGCGACTTGGACAGACCTGAAGCTTTCTTT.